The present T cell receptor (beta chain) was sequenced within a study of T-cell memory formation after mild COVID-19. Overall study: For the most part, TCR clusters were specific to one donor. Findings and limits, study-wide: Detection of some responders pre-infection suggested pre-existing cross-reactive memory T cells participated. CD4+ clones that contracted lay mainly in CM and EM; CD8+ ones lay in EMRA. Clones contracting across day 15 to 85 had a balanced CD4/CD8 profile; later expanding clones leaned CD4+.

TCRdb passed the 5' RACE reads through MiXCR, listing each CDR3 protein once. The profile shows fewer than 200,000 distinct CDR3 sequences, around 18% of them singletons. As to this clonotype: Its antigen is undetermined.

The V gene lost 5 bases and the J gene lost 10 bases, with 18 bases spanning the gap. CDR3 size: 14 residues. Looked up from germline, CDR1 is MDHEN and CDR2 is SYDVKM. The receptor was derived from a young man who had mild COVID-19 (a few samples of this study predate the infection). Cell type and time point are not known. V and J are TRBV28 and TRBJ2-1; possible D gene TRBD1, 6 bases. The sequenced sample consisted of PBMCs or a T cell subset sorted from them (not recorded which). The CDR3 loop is CASSDRYGTLEQFF. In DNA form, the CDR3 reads TGTGCCAGCAGTGACAGGTACGGGACCTTGGAGCAGTTCTTC.